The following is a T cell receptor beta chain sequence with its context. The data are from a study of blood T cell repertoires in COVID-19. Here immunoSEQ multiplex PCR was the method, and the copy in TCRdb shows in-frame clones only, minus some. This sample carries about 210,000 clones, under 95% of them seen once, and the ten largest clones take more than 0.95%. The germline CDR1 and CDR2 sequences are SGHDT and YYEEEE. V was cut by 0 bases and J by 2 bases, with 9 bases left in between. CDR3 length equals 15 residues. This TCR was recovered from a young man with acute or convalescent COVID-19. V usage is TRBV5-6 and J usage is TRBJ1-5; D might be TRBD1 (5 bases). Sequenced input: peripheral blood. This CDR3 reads CASSLAGDGNQPQHF. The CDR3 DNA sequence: TGTGCCAGCAGCTTGGCGGGGGACGGCAATCAGCCCCAGCATTTT.